This note documents a single TCR beta chain sequence. Its antigen is still unknown. Per-nucleotide qualities are absent, and no much larger clonotype sits a single base away. The library was made by 5' RACE. Sequencer: Illumina HiSeq 2500. A second roughly 6 to 11 cycle PCR used a sample-barcoded 5' primer and a J-beta primer mix. A template-switch 5' adaptor carrying 12 random nucleotides introduced a unique molecular identifier onto each TCR beta cDNA molecule. Each sample yielded at least 2.5 million CDR3-containing paired-end reads. First-strand cDNA was synthesized from all RNA with the Mint cDNA synthesis kit, primed by a TRBC-specific oligonucleotide. Following uracil-DNA glycosylase treatment, all cDNA underwent a first 18-cycle PCR with the universal primers M1SS and BC2_uni_R. The original pipeline was this. For normalization, 1 million high-quality reads were randomly selected from each sample, with every read carrying a distinct molecular identifier. Instead of being binned into consensus sequences, reads that shared molecular identifiers were thrown out. CDR3 identification, clonotype clustering and error correction used MiTCR with a Q25 quality threshold and the strictest error-elimination algorithm. A nonparametric unseen species model with Euler transformation was used to estimate lower-bound total TCR beta diversity. TCRdb reran the public reads through fastp at Q25 and MiXCR, keeping productive beta chains. Rows merge per CDR3 protein into single entries with the most common DNA and genes. The V and J calls, along with clone size, are taken from TCRdb and not from the paper's own processing. A total of around 800,000 distinct CDR3 sequences appear in this sample, roughly 46% of them only once. The top ten clonotypes cover approximately 18% of the sample.

The germline V gene (reference sequence) supplies CDR1 SEHNR and CDR2 FQNEAQ. There are 15 amino acids in the CDR3, from cysteine to phenylalanine inclusive. Only the CDR3 DNA is retained, 45 bases long and in frame from the first base. The donors were around 39 Caucasian individuals from Russia, aged roughly 6 to 100 years, who were systemically healthy. Around 10 milliliters of peripheral blood were collected from each donor into EDTA-treated Vacutainer tubes. Ficoll-Paque density-gradient centrifugation was used to isolate PBMCs, with at least 7 million per sample. Total RNA was extracted from PBMCs with Trizol reagent, with at least 6 micrograms obtained per sample. For every donor, flow cytometry on a PBMC aliquot measured the percentage of naive CD45RAhigh/CD27high T cells. The data stem from a study of blood T cells in healthy people across ages (dated by TCRdb to the mid-2010s). Turning to the overall study: In model experiments, template switching captured roughly one uniquely barcoded TCR beta cDNA molecule for every two T cells. The study measured age-related changes in TCR beta repertoire diversity using deep sequencing normalized with unique cDNA molecular identifiers. Donors were grouped into four age groups: young (average approximately 15 years), middle-aged (over 35), aged (62) and long-lived (less than 85). Donors of different ages were randomly distributed across sequencing lanes to avoid experimental bias. Two additional independent replicas of 1 million unique cDNA reads from the same blood draw were analyzed for two donors (one aged 18 to 29 and one aged 80 or older).

Broad study findings and their caveats: Compared with the aged group, more naive CD4+ T cells, fewer expanded clones and increased TCR diversity were shown by the long-lived group, suggesting age selection. Because profiling used bulk unsorted PBMCs, naive and antigen-experienced compartments could not be compared conclusively. The percentage of naive T cells measured by flow cytometry correlated strongly with observed TCR beta diversity. As age increased, observed TCR beta diversity per million T cells dropped in a roughly linear way, and a significant reduction was already evident by age about 40. Estimates of total diversity based on one million sequenced T cells were considered lower bounds and underestimates. Donor CMV infection status was unknown, potentially confounding age-related changes in expanded clonotypes.

The sequenced sample consisted of blood. The TCR sequence derives from an elderly man in good health. The rearrangement combines TRBV7-9 with TRBJ2-1; 7 central bases correspond to TRBD2. The tail of the sequence fits TRBJ2-7 better, so the J call may be wrong. The nucleotide sequence reads TGTGCCAGCAGCCCACGAGCGGGGCCTTACAATGAGCAGTACTTC. It codes for CASSPRAGPYNEQYF.